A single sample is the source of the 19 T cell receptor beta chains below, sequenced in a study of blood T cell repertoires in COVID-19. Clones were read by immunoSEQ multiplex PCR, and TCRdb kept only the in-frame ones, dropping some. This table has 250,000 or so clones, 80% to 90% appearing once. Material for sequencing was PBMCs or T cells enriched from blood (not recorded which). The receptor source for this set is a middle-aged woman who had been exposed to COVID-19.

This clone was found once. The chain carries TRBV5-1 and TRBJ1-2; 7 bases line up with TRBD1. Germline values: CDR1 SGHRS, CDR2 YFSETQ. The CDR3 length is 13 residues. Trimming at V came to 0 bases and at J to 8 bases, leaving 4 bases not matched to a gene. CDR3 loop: CASSLEGAAGYTF. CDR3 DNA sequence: TGCGCCAGCAGCTTGGAGGGGGCGGCGGGCTACACCTTC. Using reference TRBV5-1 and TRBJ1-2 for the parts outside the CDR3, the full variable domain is KAGVTQTPRYLIKTRGQQVTLSCSPISGHRSVSWYQQTPGQGLQFLFEYFSETQRNKGNFPGRFSGRQFSNSRSEMNVSTLELGDSALYLCASSLEGAAGYTFGSGTRLTVV.

CDR3 residues: CAWGPGLAITDTQYF. CDR3 nucleotides: TGTGCCTGGGGTCCGGGACTAGCAATCACAGATACGCAGTATTTT. V usage is TRBV30 and J usage is TRBJ2-3; TRBD2 aligns across 9 bases. Losses at the gene ends were 5 bases for V and 2 bases for J; bases not matched to a gene: 8. In germline, CDR1 is GTSNPN, CDR2 SVGIG (reference sequence). The CDR3 has 15 amino acids.

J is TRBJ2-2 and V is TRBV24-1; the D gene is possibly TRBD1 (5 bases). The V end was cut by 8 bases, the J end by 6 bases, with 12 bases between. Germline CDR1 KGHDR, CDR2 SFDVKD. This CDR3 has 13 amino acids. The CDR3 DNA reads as TGTGCCACCAAGGCCCAGGGATCCGGGGAGCTGTTTTTT. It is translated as CATKAQGSGELFF.

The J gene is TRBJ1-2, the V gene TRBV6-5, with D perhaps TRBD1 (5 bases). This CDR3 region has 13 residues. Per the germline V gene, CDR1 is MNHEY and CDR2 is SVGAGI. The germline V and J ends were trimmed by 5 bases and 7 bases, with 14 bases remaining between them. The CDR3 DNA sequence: TGTGCCAGCAGTCCCGACAGAATCGGTGGCTACACCTTC. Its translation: CASSPDRIGGYTF.

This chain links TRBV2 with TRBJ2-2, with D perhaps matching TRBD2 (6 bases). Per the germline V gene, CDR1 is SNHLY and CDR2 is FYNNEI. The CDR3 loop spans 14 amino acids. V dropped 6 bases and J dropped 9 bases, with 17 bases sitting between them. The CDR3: CASSQGRGSRELFF. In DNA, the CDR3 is TGTGCCAGCAGCCAAGGACGGGGGAGCAGGGAGCTGTTTTTT.

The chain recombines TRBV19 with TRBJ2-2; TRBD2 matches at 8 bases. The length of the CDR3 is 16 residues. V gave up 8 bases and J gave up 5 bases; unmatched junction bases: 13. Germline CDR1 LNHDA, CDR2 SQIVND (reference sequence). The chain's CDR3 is CASFGLAGVPTGELFF. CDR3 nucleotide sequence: TGTGCCAGTTTTGGGCTAGCGGGCGTCCCGACCGGGGAGCTGTTTTTT.

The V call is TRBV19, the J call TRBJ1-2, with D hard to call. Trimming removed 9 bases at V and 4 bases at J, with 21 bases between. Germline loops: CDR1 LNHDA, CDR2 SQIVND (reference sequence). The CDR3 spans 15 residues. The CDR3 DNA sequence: TGTGCCAGCGAACGGTCGGCAGGATCCTTCTATGGCTACACCTTC. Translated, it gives CASERSAGSFYGYTF. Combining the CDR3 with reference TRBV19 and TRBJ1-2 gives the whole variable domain DGGITQSPKYLFRKEGQNVTLSCEQNLNHDAMYWYRQDPGQGLRLIYYSQIVNDFQKGDIAEGYSVSREKKESFPLTVTSAQKNPTAFYLCASERSAGSFYGYTFGSGTRLTVV.

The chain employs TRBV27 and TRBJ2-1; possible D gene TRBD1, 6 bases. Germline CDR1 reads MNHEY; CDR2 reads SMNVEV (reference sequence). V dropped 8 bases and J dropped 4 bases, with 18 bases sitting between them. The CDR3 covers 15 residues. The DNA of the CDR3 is TGTGCCAGCGGCCGCTCGGGACATGGATACAATGAGCAGTTCTTC. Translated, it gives CASGRSGHGYNEQFF.

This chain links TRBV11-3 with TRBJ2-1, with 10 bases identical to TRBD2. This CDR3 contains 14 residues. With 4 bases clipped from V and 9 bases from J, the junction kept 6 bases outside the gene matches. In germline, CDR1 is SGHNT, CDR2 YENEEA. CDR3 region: CASSSSAGGLEQFF. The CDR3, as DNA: TGTGCCAGCAGCTCTTCAGCGGGGGGGCTTGAGCAGTTCTTC.

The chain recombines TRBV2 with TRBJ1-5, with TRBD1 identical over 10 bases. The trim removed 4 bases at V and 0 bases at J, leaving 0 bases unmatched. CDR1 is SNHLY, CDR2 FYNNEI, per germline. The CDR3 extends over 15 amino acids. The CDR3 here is CASSGTGGSNQPQHF. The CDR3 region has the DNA TGTGCCAGCAGTGGGACAGGGGGTAGCAATCAGCCCCAGCATTTT.

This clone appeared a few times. In DNA, the CDR3 is TGTGCCAGCAGCCAAGATCTGCGCCGCGGGGCTTTCTTT. Translation: CASSQDLRRGAFF. The gene calls are TRBV3-1 (or the pseudogene TRBV3-2) and TRBJ1-1; no definite D call. From germline, CDR1 is LGHDT and CDR2 YNNKEL (reference sequence). CDR3 size: 13 residues. Trimming pared 0 bases from V and 11 bases from J, leaving 13 bases between.

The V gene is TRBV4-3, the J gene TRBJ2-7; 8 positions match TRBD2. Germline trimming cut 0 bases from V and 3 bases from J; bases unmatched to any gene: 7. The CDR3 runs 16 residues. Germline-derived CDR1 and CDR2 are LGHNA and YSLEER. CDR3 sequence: CASSQDEGGGYYEQYF. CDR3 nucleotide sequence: TGCGCCAGCAGCCAAGATGAAGGCGGGGGGTACTACGAGCAGTACTTC.

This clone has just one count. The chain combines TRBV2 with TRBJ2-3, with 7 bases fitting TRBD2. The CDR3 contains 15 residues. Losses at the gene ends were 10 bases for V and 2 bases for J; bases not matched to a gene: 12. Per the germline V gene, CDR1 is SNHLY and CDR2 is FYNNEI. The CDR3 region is CATSRRAGPTDTQYF. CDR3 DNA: TGTGCCACTTCCCGTCGAGCGGGGCCCACAGATACGCAGTATTTT.

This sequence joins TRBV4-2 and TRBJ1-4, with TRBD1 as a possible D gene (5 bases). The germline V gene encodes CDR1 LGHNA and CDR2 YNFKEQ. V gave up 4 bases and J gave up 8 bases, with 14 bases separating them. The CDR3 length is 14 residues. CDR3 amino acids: CASSRGDSREKLFF. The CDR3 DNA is TGTGCCAGCAGCCGGGGCGACAGTCGGGAAAAACTGTTTTTT.

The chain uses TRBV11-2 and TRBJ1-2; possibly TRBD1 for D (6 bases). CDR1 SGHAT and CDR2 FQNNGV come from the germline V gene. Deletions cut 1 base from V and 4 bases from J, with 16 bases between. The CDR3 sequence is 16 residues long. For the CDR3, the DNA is TGTGCCAGCAGCTTAGGAGGGGGGGCCAGAAGCTATGGCTACACCTTC. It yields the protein CASSLGGGARSYGYTF.

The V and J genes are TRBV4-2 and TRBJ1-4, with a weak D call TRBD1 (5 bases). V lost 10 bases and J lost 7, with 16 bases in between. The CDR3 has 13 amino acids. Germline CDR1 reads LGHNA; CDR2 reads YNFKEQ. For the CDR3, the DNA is TGTGCCATCTCCGGCGGGGCCGGTGAAAAACTGTTTTTT. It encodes CAISGGAGEKLFF.

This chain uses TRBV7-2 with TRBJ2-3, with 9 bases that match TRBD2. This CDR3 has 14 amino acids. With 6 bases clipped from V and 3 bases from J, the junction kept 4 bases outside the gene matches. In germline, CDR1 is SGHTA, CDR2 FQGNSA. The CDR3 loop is CASRAGGATDTQYF. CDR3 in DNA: TGTGCCAGCAGGGCGGGGGGGGCGACAGATACGCAGTATTTT. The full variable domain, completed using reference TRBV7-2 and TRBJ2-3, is GAGVSQSPSNKVTEKGKDVELRCDPISGHTALYWYRQSLGQGLEFLIYFQGNSAPDKSGLPSDRFSAERTGGSVSTLTIQRTQQEDSAVYLCASRAGGATDTQYFGPGTRLTVL.

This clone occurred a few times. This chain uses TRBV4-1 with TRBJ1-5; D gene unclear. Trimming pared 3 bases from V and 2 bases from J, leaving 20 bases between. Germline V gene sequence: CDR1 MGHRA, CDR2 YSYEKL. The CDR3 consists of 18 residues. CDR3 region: CASSHPPPDTRGNQPQHF. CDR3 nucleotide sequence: TGCGCCAGCAGCCACCCCCCCCCAGACACCCGTGGCAATCAGCCCCAGCATTTT.

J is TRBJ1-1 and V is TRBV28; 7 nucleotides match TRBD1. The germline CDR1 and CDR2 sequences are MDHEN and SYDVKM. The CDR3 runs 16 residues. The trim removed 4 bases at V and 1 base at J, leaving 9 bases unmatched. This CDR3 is CASSSSSGTANTEAFF. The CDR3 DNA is TGTGCCAGCAGTTCGTCATCCGGGACAGCGAACACTGAAGCTTTCTTT.